Ten or more counts support the clone carrying this T cell receptor beta chain. This record belongs to a study of T-cell reconstitution after alpha-beta-depleted transplantation in children. Preparation of the TCRbeta library was carried out with unique molecular identifiers. A single record per CDR3 protein comes from TCRdb applying MiXCR to the PCR reads. The sample shows around 600,000 distinct CDR3 sequences, 16% of them seen only once. This clonotype was obtained from a human donor who donated a stem cell graft to a child with acute myeloid leukemia. The material was PBMCs from the stem cell graft donor, obtained from the stem cell graft.

The CDR3 sequence: CASEPGLAAVRDTQYF. DNA of the CDR3: TGTGCCAGCGAACCGGGACTAGCGGCCGTTAGAGATACGCAGTATTTT. The chain recombines TRBV6-2 or TRBV6-3 with TRBJ2-3; 11 bases align to TRBD2. The length of the CDR3 is 16 residues. J gave up 5 bases and V 8 bases, and 12 bases lay outside the gene matches. From germline, CDR1 is MNHEY and CDR2 SVGEGT.